The rows below give T cell receptor beta chains drawn from one sample of a study of neurological immune-mediated disorders. MiXCR, run by TCRdb on the 5' RACE reads, gives a single entry per CDR3 protein. This table holds 52,000 or so distinct CDR3 sequences, 4% found once. The source material was CD4+ T cells from blood. The source is a woman aged 40 to 55 with multiple sclerosis. Each CDR3 is given with its conserved first and last residue. A D gene is named only where the DNA matches it firmly. Where a row states a size, it is once, few, many or the class of an expanded clone; other rows omit it.

D gene	J gene	clone size	CDR3 length	V gene	CDR3 DNA	CDR3 protein
NA	TRBJ2-6	many	14	TRBV20-1	TGCAGTGCTAGTTGGGGGGCTGGGGCCAACGTCCTGACTTTC	CSASWGAGANVLTF
NA	TRBJ1-4	many	14	TRBV5-1	TGCGCCAGCAGCCCGGACAACCGGAATGAAAAACTGTTTTTT	CASSPDNRNEKLFF
TRBD1	TRBJ1-1	many	17	TRBV5-1	TGCGCCAGCAGCTCCCGACAGGGGCCCCTGGTTAGTACTGAAGCTTTCTTT	CASSSRQGPLVSTEAFF
NA	TRBJ2-1	many	15	TRBV5-5	TGTGCCAGCAGCCCCGGAGGGGGTCGCCGGAATGAGCAGTTCTTC	CASSPGGGRRNEQFF
NA	TRBJ2-7	many	13	TRBV20-1	TGCAGTGCTAGGTATCCGACTATCGCCGAGCAGTACTTC	CSARYPTIAEQYF
NA	TRBJ1-1	many	13	TRBV5-1	TGCGCCAGCAGCTTGGGCGGCGGCACTGAAGCTTTCTTT	CASSLGGGTEAFF
TRBD2	TRBJ2-2	many	18	TRBV14	TGTGCCAGCAGCCTATATGGGACTAGCGGGGGAGCCACCGGGGAGCTGTTTTTT	CASSLYGTSGGATGELFF
TRBD1	TRBJ2-7	many	16	TRBV5-1	TGCGCCAGCAGCTCCTTCCAGGGGGTCTTAGCCTACGAGCAGTACTTC	CASSSFQGVLAYEQYF
TRBD1	TRBJ2-7	many	15	TRBV4-2	TGTGCCAGCAGCCAGACGGACAGGGGACCCTACGAGCAGTACTTC	CASSQTDRGPYEQYF
NA	TRBJ1-2	many	15	TRBV20-1	TGCAGTGCTAGACCCCAGGGGTCCAAAGGCTATGGCTACACCTTC	CSARPQGSKGYGYTF
TRBD1	TRBJ1-1	many	16	TRBV3-1	TGTGCCAGCAGCCGACGGACAGGGGGCTGGGACACTGAAGCTTTCTTT	CASSRRTGGWDTEAFF
NA	TRBJ1-3	many	15	TRBV12-3/TRBV12-4	TGTGCCAGCAGTTCCAGGGGCATCTCCGGAAACACCATATATTTT	CASSSRGISGNTIYF
NA	TRBJ1-2	many	15	TRBV7-2	TGTGCCAGCAGCTTAGCGCATGGGATAACCTATGGCTACACCTTC	CASSLAHGITYGYTF
NA	TRBJ1-6	many	16	TRBV25-1	TGTGCCAGCAGTGAGGGTGGAGGGTCCTATAATTCACCCCTCCACTTT	CASSEGGGSYNSPLHF
TRBD1	TRBJ1-1	many	13	TRBV20-1	TGCAGTGCTAGTAGGGGACAGGGAACTGAAGCTTTCTTT	CSASRGQGTEAFF
NA	TRBJ1-6	many	16	TRBV5-1	TGCGCCAGCAGCTTGGGCGTTACCTCCTATAATTCACCCCTCCACTTT	CASSLGVTSYNSPLHF
TRBD2	TRBJ2-1	NA	17	TRBV7-8	TGTGCCAGCAGCACGCTACTAGCGGGGGGTATATACAATGAGCATTTCTTC	CASSTLLAGGIYNEHFF
NA	TRBJ2-3	many	14	TRBV20-1	TGCAGTGCTATTGACCTAGCCAGGGGAGATACGCAGTATTTT	CSAIDLARGDTQYF
NA	TRBJ1-2	many	14	TRBV20-1	TGCAGTGCTGACAGACACTTAGCTGGCTATGGCTACACCTTC	CSADRHLAGYGYTF
NA	TRBJ2-7	many	12	TRBV6-2/TRBV6-3	TGTGCCACCACAGAAAGCGACTACGAGCAGTACTTC	CATTESDYEQYF
NA	TRBJ2-7	many	11	TRBV6-5	TGTGCCAGCAGTTCTTTTTACGAGCAGTACTTC	CASSSFYEQYF
NA	TRBJ1-1	many	17	TRBV6-5	TGTGCCAGCAGCCCAACCAACTACAGGAGCATGAACACTGAAGCTTTCTTT	CASSPTNYRSMNTEAFF
TRBD1	TRBJ2-2	many	15	TRBV10-3	TGTGCCATCCAAGGGACAGCTAGCAACACCGGGGAGCTGTTTTTT	CAIQGTASNTGELFF
NA	TRBJ1-2	many	12	TRBV9	TGTGCCAGCAGCGTAGCTGCCTATGGCTACACCTTC	CASSVAAYGYTF
TRBD1	TRBJ1-1	many	17	TRBV6-6	TGTGCCAGCAGTTACAAGCAAGGGGACAGGGCGAACACTGAAGCTTTCTTT	CASSYKQGDRANTEAFF
NA	TRBJ1-1	NA	11	TRBV10-3	TGTGCCACTAGAGCCGACACTGAAGCTTTCTTT	CATRADTEAFF
TRBD1	TRBJ1-5	many	14	TRBV6-6	TGTGCCAGCAGTTCTCGGGACAGTAATTCCGCCCAGCATTTT	CASSSRDSNSAQHF